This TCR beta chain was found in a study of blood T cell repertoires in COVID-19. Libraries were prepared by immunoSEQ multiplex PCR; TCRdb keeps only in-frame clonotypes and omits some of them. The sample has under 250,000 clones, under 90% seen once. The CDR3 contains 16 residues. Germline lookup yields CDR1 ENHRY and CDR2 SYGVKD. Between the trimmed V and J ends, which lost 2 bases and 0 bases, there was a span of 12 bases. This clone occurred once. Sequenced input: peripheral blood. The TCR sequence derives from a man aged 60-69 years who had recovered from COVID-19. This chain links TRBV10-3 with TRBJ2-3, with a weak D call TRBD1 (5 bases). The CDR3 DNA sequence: TGTGCCATCAGTGAGAGGGCAGGGTTGAGCACAGATACGCAGTATTTT. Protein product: CAISERAGLSTDTQYF.